This T cell receptor beta chain was sequenced during a study of CD8+CD57+ T cells in acquired aplastic anemia. As for the study in general: Healthy CD8+ samples averaged about 11 million reads. Study-level results: The study found no significant CD8+ Simpson's diversity difference between patients and controls.

The CDR3 is 12 amino acids. Deletions cut 1 base from V and 7 bases from J, with 5 bases between. From germline, CDR1 is MGHRA and CDR2 YSYEKL. Comment on this clonotype: What it binds is not known.

Profiles of TCR beta VDJ and CDR3 were generated from a genomic DNA template. From the reads, TCRdb called clonotypes with MiXCR, one entry per CDR3 protein. The table lists about 190,000 distinct CDR3 sequences, less than 65% of them singletons. The V gene is TRBV4-1, the J gene TRBJ2-1; D remains ambiguous. The origin of this receptor is a human donor in good health, serving as a control. The sequenced sample consisted of sorted CD4+, CD8+, or CD8+CD57+ T cells (not recorded which) from PBMCs. The CDR3 region has the DNA TGCGCCAGCAGCCAAGGGGATAATGAGCAGTTCTTC. Protein product: CASSQGDNEQFF.